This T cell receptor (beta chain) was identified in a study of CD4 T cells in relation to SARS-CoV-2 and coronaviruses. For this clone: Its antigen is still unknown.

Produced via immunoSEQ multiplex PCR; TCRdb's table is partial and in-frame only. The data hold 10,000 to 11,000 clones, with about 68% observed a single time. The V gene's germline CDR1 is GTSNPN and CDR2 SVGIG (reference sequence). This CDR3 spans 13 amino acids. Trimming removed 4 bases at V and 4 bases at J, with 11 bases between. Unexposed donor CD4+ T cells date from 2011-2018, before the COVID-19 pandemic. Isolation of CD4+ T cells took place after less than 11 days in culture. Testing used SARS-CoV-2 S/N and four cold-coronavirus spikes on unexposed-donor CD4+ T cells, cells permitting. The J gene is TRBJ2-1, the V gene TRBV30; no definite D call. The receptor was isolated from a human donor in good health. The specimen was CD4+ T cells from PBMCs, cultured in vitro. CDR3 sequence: CAWNSGRYNEQFF. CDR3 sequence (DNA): TGTGCCTGGAACAGTGGACGATACAATGAGCAGTTCTTC.